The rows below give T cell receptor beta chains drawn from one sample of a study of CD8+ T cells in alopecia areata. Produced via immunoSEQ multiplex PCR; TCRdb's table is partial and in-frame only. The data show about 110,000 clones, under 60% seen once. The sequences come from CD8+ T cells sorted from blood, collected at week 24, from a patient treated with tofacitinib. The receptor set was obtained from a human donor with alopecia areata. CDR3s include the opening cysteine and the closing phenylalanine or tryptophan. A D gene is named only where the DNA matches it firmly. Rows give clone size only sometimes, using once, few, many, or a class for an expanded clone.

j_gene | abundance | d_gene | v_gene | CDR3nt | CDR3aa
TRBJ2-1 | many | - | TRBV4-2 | TGTGCCAGCAGCCACGCTACGGAGGTGAATGAGCAGTTCTTC | CASSHATEVNEQFF
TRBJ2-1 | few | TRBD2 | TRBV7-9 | TGTGCCAGCAGTGGGACTATTGGGTACAATGAGCAGTTCTTC | CASSGTIGYNEQFF
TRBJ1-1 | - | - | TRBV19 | TGTGCCAGTAGTACGACAGGGAACACTGAAGCTTTCTTT | CASSTTGNTEAFF
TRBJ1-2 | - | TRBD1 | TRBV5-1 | TGCGCCAGCAGCCCTGCAAGACAGGGCCTCTTCTATGGCTACACCTTC | CASSPARQGLFYGYTF
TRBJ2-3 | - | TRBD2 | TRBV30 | TGTGCCTGGAGCCGCGGGACTAGCGGGGGGTCAGATACGCAGTATTTT | CAWSRGTSGGSDTQYF
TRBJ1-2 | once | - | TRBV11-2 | TGTGCCAGCAGCCCCCAGATGCGGAGGGTTGATAGTGGCTACACCTTC | CASSPQMRRVDSGYTF
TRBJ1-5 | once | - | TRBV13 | TGTGCCAGCAGCTCCTCCACAAATAGCAATCAGCCCCAGCATTTT | CASSSSTNSNQPQHF
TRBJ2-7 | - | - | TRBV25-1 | TGTGCCAGCAGTGAAGGTGCAGGGATCCACGAGCAGTACTTC | CASSEGAGIHEQYF
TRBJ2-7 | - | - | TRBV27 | TGTGCCAGCAGTTTTCACAGTTCCTACGAGCAGTACTTC | CASSFHSSYEQYF
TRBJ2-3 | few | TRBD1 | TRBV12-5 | TGTGCTAGTGGTTCCTCCGGGACAGGGTATATGGATACGCAGTATTTT | CASGSSGTGYMDTQYF
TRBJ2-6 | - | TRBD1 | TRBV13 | TGTGCCAGCAGCCAGACAGGGATTGGGGCCAACGTCCTGACTTTC | CASSQTGIGANVLTF
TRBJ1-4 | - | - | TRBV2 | TGTGCCAGCGATGGTCTTAATGAAAAACTGTTTTTT | CASDGLNEKLFF
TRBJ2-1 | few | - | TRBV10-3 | TGTGCCATCAGTGGAGGGTCGGGGTACAATGAGCAGTTCTTC | CAISGGSGYNEQFF
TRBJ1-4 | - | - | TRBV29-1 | TGCAGCGTTGAGGACAGCGGGGCAACTAATGAAAAACTGTTTTTT | CSVEDSGATNEKLFF
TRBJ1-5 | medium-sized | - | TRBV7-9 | TGTGCCAGCAGCTCATCCGGGGCCGGCGATCAGCCCCAGCATTTT | CASSSSGAGDQPQHF
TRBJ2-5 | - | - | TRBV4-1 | TGCGCCAGCAGCCAAGAATCTCTAGCTGGCCAAGAGACCCAGTACTTC | CASSQESLAGQETQYF
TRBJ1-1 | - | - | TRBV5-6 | TGTGCCAGCAGCTCCGGTCGGGGGCACACTGAAGCTTTCTTT | CASSSGRGHTEAFF
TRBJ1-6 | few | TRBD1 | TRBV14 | TGTGCCAGCAGCCAAGCTTGGACAGGGGTGAATTCACCCCTCCACTTT | CASSQAWTGVNSPLHF
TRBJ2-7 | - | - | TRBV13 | TGTGCCAGCAGCTTAGGCTTCAGGGTAGAGCAGTACTTC | CASSLGFRVEQYF
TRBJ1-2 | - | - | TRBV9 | TGTGCCAGCAGCGTAGGGGAAGGAGGGGCGGAAGGCTACACCTTC | CASSVGEGGAEGYTF
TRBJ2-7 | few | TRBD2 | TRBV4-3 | TGCGCCAGCAGCCACCTACTAGCGGGGGAGCAGTACTTC | CASSHLLAGEQYF
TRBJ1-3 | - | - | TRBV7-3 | TGTGCCAGCAGCTACAGGATCTCTGGAAACACCATATATTTT | CASSYRISGNTIYF
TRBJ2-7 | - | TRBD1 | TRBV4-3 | TGCGCCAGCAGCGCCAGACAGGGGATCTCCTACGAGCAGTACTTC | CASSARQGISYEQYF
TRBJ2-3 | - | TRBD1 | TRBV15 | TGTGCCACCAGCGACGGACAGGTTGCGCAGTATTTT | CATSDGQVAQYF
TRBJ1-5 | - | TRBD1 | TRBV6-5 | TGTGCCAGCAGTCTGGGACAGGGTCTAAATCAGCCCCAGCATTTT | CASSLGQGLNQPQHF
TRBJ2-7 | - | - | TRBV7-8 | TGTGCCAGCAGCTTAGTGCAGGGGATGAGGTCCTACGAGCAGTACTTC | CASSLVQGMRSYEQYF
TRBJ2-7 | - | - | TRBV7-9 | TGTGCCAGCAGCTTAGGGGACGGCTACGAGCAGTACTTC | CASSLGDGYEQYF
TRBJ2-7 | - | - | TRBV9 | TGTGCCAGCAGCGGCGATGGGTACGAGCAGTACTTC | CASSGDGYEQYF
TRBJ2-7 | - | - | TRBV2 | TGTGCCAGCAGCGAGGGAGAGGGATGGGGGCAGTACTTC | CASSEGEGWGQYF
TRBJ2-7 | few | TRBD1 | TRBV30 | TGTGCCTGGAACTCCGGGACAGGGGTCGACGAGCAGTACTTC | CAWNSGTGVDEQYF
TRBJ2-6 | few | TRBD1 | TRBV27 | TGTGCCAGCAGTTCAATTCCCGGGACAGGGGGCTATGGGGCCAACGTCCTGACTTTC | CASSSIPGTGGYGANVLTF
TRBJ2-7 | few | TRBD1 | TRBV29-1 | TGCAGCGTAAGAACCGGGACAGGGGGCCCCGAGCAGTACTTC | CSVRTGTGGPEQYF
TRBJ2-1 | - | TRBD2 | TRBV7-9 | TGTGCCAGCAGCCCCACTAGCGGGGAGTACAATGAGCAGTTCTTC | CASSPTSGEYNEQFF
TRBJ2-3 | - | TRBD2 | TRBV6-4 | TGTGCCAGCAGCCCCGGGACTAGCGGAACAGATACGCAGTATTTT | CASSPGTSGTDTQYF
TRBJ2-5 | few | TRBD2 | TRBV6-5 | TGTGCCAGCACTTTAGCGGGGGGTCAAGAGACCCAGTACTTC | CASTLAGGQETQYF
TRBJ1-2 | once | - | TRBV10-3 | TGTGCCATCAGTGAGTCGTTTCAGGGATCTTATTATGGCTACACCTTC | CAISESFQGSYYGYTF
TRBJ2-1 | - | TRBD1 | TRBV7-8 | TGTGCCAGCAGCTTAGTTGTGTGGACAGGGGCCTACAATGAGCAGTTCTTC | CASSLVVWTGAYNEQFF
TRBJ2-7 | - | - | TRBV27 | TGTGCCAGCAGTTTACGGGACGGGGAGGACGAGCAGTACTTC | CASSLRDGEDEQYF
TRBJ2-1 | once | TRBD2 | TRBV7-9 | TGTGCCAGCAGCCCTAGGTGGCGGGGGGAAAACAATGAGCAGTTCTTC | CASSPRWRGENNEQFF
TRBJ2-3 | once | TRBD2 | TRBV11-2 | TGTGCCAGCAGCTTAGTCCCCAGCGGGGTTAGCACAGATACGCAGTATTTT | CASSLVPSGVSTDTQYF
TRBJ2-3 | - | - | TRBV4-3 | TGCGCCAGCAGCCATCGGGGCCGCACAGATACGCAGTATTTT | CASSHRGRTDTQYF
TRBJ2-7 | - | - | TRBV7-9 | TGTGCCAGCAGCTTGACGGAGGGGGCCTCCTACGAGCAGTACTTC | CASSLTEGASYEQYF
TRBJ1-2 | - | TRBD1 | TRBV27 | TGTGCCAGCAGTTTACTAACCGGGACAGGGCGCCTTGCTAACTATGGCTACACCTTC | CASSLLTGTGRLANYGYTF
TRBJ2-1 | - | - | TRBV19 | TGTGCCATTCCGGCGGGGTGGCAGTTCTTC | CAIPAGWQFF
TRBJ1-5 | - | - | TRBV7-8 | TGTGCCAGCAGCTTAGGCCCAGCATATAGCAATCAGCCCCAGCATTTT | CASSLGPAYSNQPQHF
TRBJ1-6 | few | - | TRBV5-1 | TGCGCCAGCAGCCGTATGGGGGGCGCCGATAATTCACCCCTCCACTTT | CASSRMGGADNSPLHF
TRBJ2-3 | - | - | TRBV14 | TGTGCCAGCAGCCTCCCAGGAGATACGCAGTATTTT | CASSLPGDTQYF
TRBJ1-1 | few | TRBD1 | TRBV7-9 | TGTGCCAGCAGCTCGACAGGGGGCGCGGGGACTGAAGCTTTCTTT | CASSSTGGAGTEAFF
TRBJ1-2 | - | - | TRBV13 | TGTGCCAGCAGCTCCCAAACCGGGACCGGCTTTAATGGCTACACCTTC | CASSSQTGTGFNGYTF
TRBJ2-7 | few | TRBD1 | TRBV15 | TGTGCCACCAGCACGACAGGGAAGGGCTACGAGCAGTACTTC | CATSTTGKGYEQYF
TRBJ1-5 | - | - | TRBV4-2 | TGTGCCAGCAGCCAAAACTCAGGGGCGGGGGATCAGCCCCAGCATTTT | CASSQNSGAGDQPQHF
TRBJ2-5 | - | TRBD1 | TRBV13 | TGTGCCAGCAGCTCGGGACAGGGAAGTGAGACCCAGTACTTC | CASSSGQGSETQYF
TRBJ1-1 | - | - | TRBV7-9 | TGTGCCAGCAGCTTATTCGGTGCGGGCAACACTGAAGCTTTCTTT | CASSLFGAGNTEAFF
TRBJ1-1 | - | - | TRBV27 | TGTGCCAGCAGTAGACAGTATGGGAACACTGAAGCTTTCTTT | CASSRQYGNTEAFF
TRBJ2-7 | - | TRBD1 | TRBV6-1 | TGTGCCAGCAGTGGAGGACAGGGGGCACCCTCTTGGGACGAGCAGTACTTC | CASSGGQGAPSWDEQYF
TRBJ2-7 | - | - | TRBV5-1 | TGCGCCAGCAGCTACGGGGGACAAATATCCTACGAGCAGTACTTC | CASSYGGQISYEQYF
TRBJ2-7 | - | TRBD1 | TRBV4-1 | TGCGCCAGCAGCCTTTGGGACAGCCCTACCTACGAGCAGTACTTC | CASSLWDSPTYEQYF
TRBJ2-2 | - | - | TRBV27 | TGTGCCAGCAGTTTCCTGGGAAGGACTAACACCGGGGAGCTGTTTTTT | CASSFLGRTNTGELFF
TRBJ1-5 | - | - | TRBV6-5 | TGTGCCAGCAGCCAGGGTTACGGTCAGCCCCAGCATTTT | CASSQGYGQPQHF